Below, 29 T cell receptor beta chains from the same sample are listed, as sequenced in a study of T-cell reconstitution after alpha-beta-depleted transplantation in children. Library preparation (for TCRbeta) was performed with unique molecular identifiers. TCRdb recomputed calls from the PCR reads with MiXCR, one row per CDR3 protein. The sample contains about 90,000 distinct CDR3 sequences, roughly 15% of which appear only once. Sequencing used PBMCs, mostly from graft donor cells, obtained 180 days after TCRalphabeta/CD19-depleted stem cell transplant. Receptor source: a male patient aged 2-15 years who had a stem cell transplant for acute lymphoblastic leukemia, so the T cells may come from the graft donor.

J is TRBJ1-2 and V is TRBV4-1; D remains unclear. The germline V gene encodes CDR1 MGHRA and CDR2 YSYEKL. The CDR3 runs 16 residues. V was pared by 0 bases and J by 3 bases, with 14 bases between. DNA of the CDR3: TGCGCCAGCAGCCAAGACGGAAATAGGTGGTACTATGGCTACACCTTC. The encoded protein is CASSQDGNRWYYGYTF.

This clonotype is categorized as medium-sized. The gene calls are TRBV20-1 and TRBJ2-5; TRBD2 aligns across 8 bases. CDR3 length: 16 residues. Germline V CDR1 and CDR2: DFQATT, SNEGSKA (reference sequence). Trimming took 4 bases from V and 4 from J; bases not matched to a gene: 14. CDR3 amino acids: CSANPPGGLGGETQYF. The CDR3, as DNA: TGCAGTGCTAACCCCCCCGGGGGACTAGGGGGAGAGACCCAGTACTTC.

The rearrangement uses TRBV12-3 or TRBV12-4 and TRBJ2-7; tentatively, D is TRBD1 (6 bases). The CDR3 totals 13 residues. Trimming cost V 5 bases and J 7 bases, with 15 bases left between them. The CDR3 loop reads CASSQSSGQEQYF. CDR3 nucleotide sequence: TGTGCCAGCAGTCAATCTTCTGGACAGGAGCAGTACTTC.

This clonotype was seen repeatedly, ten times or more. The chain joins TRBV12-3 or TRBV12-4 to TRBJ2-7; TRBD2 aligns across 13 bases. This CDR3 is built from 17 residues. V lost 4 bases and J lost 3; bases outside the gene matches: 9. The CDR3 nucleotides read TGTGCCAGCAGTTCGGGACTAGCGGGATTGGAGCGCTACGAGCAGTACTTC. Amino acid sequence: CASSSGLAGLERYEQYF.

The chain employs TRBV2 and TRBJ2-7; D gene unclear. The CDR3 has 11 amino acids. The germline V gene has CDR1 SNHLY and CDR2 FYNNEI. With 8 bases removed from V and 5 bases from J, the gap between germline ends came to 10 bases. The CDR3 loop is CASVDLDEQYF. The CDR3 DNA reads as TGTGCCAGCGTCGACCTGGACGAGCAGTACTTC.

This rearrangement joins TRBV29-1 to TRBJ1-3, with D possibly TRBD1 on 5 matching bases. Deletions cut 6 bases from V and 0 bases from J, with 12 bases between. The germline V gene encodes CDR1 SQVTM and CDR2 ANQGSEA. CDR3 size: 14 residues. The CDR3 DNA sequence: TGCAGCGTCCGAGAGGGACTCTCTGGAAACACCATATATTTT. Amino acids: CSVREGLSGNTIYF.

The chain joins TRBV15 to TRBJ2-2; the D gene is possibly TRBD2 (7 bases). The CDR3 loop spans 16 amino acids. CDR1 and CDR2 (germline): LNHNV, YYDKDF (reference sequence). V gave up 2 bases and J gave up 1 base, with 11 bases separating them. CDR3: CATSRRGARNTGELFF. The CDR3 nucleotides read TGTGCCACCAGCAGACGGGGGGCGCGGAACACCGGGGAGCTGTTTTTT.

The V call is TRBV7-2, the J call TRBJ2-1, with 10 nucleotides matching TRBD1. CDR3 length: 16 amino acids. CDR1 is SGHTA, CDR2 FQGNSA, per germline. V was clipped by 5 bases and J by 7 bases; unmatched bases: 11. CDR3 nucleotides: TGTGCCAGCAGCCTGTCGGGGACAGGGGTCCAAAATGAGCAGTTCTTC. Encoded protein: CASSLSGTGVQNEQFF.

This clonotype was counted only a few times. The chain employs TRBV24-1 and TRBJ1-1; D not certain. V was pared by 4 bases and J by 7 bases, with 6 bases between. The CDR3 consists of 11 residues. The V gene's germline CDR1 is KGHDR and CDR2 SFDVKD. CDR3 sequence: CATSDSGEAFF. In DNA form, the CDR3 reads TGTGCCACCAGTGACAGTGGTGAAGCTTTCTTT.

This clonotype was counted many times. This chain links TRBV12-3 or TRBV12-4 with TRBJ1-1; D remains ambiguous. CDR3 length equals 13 residues. Trimming cost V 4 bases and J 3 bases, with 9 bases left between them. The CDR3 DNA is TGTGCCAGCAGTTATGACGGATACACTGAAGCTTTCTTT. It specifies CASSYDGYTEAFF.

This chain joins TRBV7-2 and TRBJ2-7, with unresolved D. Trimming took 1 base from V and 2 from J, leaving 9 bases between them. Germline V gives CDR1 SGHTA, CDR2 FQGNSA. The CDR3 has 14 residues. The CDR3 loop is CASSLGGRPYEQYF. The CDR3 bases are TGTGCCAGCAGCTTAGGCGGCCGCCCCTACGAGCAGTACTTC.

In its sample, this clonotype was seen many times. The rearrangement joins TRBV29-1 to TRBJ2-7; 9 nucleotides line up with TRBD1. The CDR3 contains 13 residues. Losses at the gene ends were 4 bases for V and 5 bases for J; bases not matched to a gene: 6. CDR1 and CDR2 from the germline V gene are SQVTM and ANQGSEA. The CDR3 sequence is CSVGGTGYNEQYF. CDR3 DNA: TGCAGCGTTGGCGGGACAGGGTACAACGAGCAGTACTTC.

There are a few counts of this clonotype. The V call is TRBV6-2 or TRBV6-3, the J call TRBJ2-7, with TRBD2 matching 7 bases. This CDR3 comprises 16 residues. CDR1 is MNHEY and CDR2 is SVGEGT in the germline V gene. V was clipped by 4 bases and J by 2 bases; unmatched bases: 11. The CDR3 DNA reads as TGTGCCAGCAGTTCCCCTTGGCGGGGGAGCCCCTACGAGCAGTACTTC. Its protein product is CASSSPWRGSPYEQYF.

The chain uses TRBV5-1 and TRBJ2-1; D remains unclear. V lost 5 bases to trimming and J lost 4 bases, with 4 bases between them. In germline, CDR1 is SGHRS, CDR2 YFSETQ. This CDR3 is built from 11 residues. CDR3 DNA: TGCGCCAGCAGGGATTACAATGAGCAGTTCTTC. Protein product: CASRDYNEQFF.

The CDR3 reads CASSPRTATSYNEQFF. Here the CDR3 DNA reads TGTGCCAGCTCCCCACGGACGGCAACCTCCTACAATGAGCAGTTCTTC. The V gene is TRBV27, the J gene TRBJ2-1; D remains ambiguous. Per germline, CDR1 MNHEY and CDR2 SMNVEV (reference sequence). Trimming removed 8 bases at V and 0 bases at J, with 17 bases between. This CDR3 has 16 amino acids.

This clonotype is judged medium-sized (0.01 to 0.1%). V and J are TRBV20-1 and TRBJ2-1; D perhaps matches TRBD2 (5 bases). CDR1 and CDR2 from the germline V gene are DFQATT and SNEGSKA (reference sequence). V lost 1 base and J lost 4, with 11 bases in between. The CDR3 runs to 14 residues. The CDR3, as DNA: TGCAGTGCTAGAGTAGACCTAGCTTACAATGAGCAGTTCTTC. It specifies CSARVDLAYNEQFF.

This clonotype was seen many times. The V and J genes are TRBV5-1 and TRBJ1-2; D gene unclear. Germline CDR1 and CDR2: SGHRS and YFSETQ. This CDR3 spans 13 amino acids. Trimming removed 0 bases at V and 2 bases at J, with 5 bases between. The CDR3 region is CASSLVRNYGYTF. CDR3 nucleotides: TGCGCCAGCAGCTTGGTACGGAACTATGGCTACACCTTC.

The chain employs TRBV20-1 and TRBJ2-7; 7 nucleotides line up with TRBD2. The J segment lost 8 bases and the V segment lost 6 bases, leaving 7 bases of the junction unmatched. CDR1 and CDR2 from the germline V gene are DFQATT and SNEGSKA (reference sequence). The CDR3 has 11 amino acids. The CDR3 region is CSARDYIQQYF. The CDR3 region has the DNA TGCAGTGCGCGGGACTATATTCAGCAGTACTTC.

The rearrangement links TRBV5-5 to TRBJ2-5, with D tentatively TRBD1 (5 bases). The CDR3 contains 17 residues. Trimming stripped 0 bases from V and 4 bases from J, with 19 bases between. Germline V CDR1 and CDR2: SGHKS, YYEKEE (reference sequence). CDR3 protein: CASSLVGLRGRGETQYF. The CDR3 DNA follows: TGTGCCAGCAGCTTGGTGGGTTTAAGGGGTCGAGGAGAGACCCAGTACTTC.

In this sample, this clonotype turned up a few times. The chain joins TRBV6-1 to TRBJ2-1; a possible D gene is TRBD2 (6 bases). V gave up 4 bases and J gave up 5 bases, with 12 bases separating them. The germline gives CDR1 MNHNS, CDR2 SASEGT. The CDR3 consists of 14 residues. This CDR3 reads CASSAGLANNEQFF. In nucleotides, the CDR3 is TGTGCCAGCAGTGCCGGGCTAGCGAACAATGAGCAGTTCTTC.

As regards this clonotype: Given a much more abundant clone one base away, this may be a read error. The chain combines TRBV7-6 with TRBJ1-3; D uncertain. CDR1 SGHVS and CDR2 FNYEAQ come from the germline V gene. This CDR3 is built from 14 residues. The CDR3 region is CASSSPSTGNTVYF. For the CDR3, the DNA is TGTGCCAGCAGCTCACCCTCAACTGGAAACACCGTATATTTT.

This rearrangement joins TRBV6-4 to TRBJ1-2; the D gene is possibly TRBD1 (6 bases). The germline V gene encodes CDR1 MRHNA and CDR2 SNTAGT. This CDR3 has 14 amino acids. V lost 3 bases, J lost 6 bases, and 14 bases lay in between. The CDR3 DNA reads TGTGCCAGCAGTGAGCCGGGACACACTAATGGCTACACCTTC. It codes for CASSEPGHTNGYTF.

The chain is built from TRBV5-5 and TRBJ1-2; D not resolved. The CDR3 is made up of 11 amino acids. Per germline, CDR1 SGHKS and CDR2 YYEKEE (reference sequence). Trimming removed 2 bases from V and 4 bases from J, with 3 bases in between. The CDR3, as DNA: TGTGCCAGCAGCTTTAGCTATGGCTACACCTTC. This translates into CASSFSYGYTF.

The CDR3 loop reads CASSLGTQPQHF. The CDR3 bases are TGTGCCAGCAGCTTAGGAACTCAGCCCCAGCATTTT. The chain combines TRBV7-8 with TRBJ1-5; D gene uncertain. The CDR3 covers 12 residues. The V end was cut by 1 base, the J end by 6 bases, with 4 bases between. CDR1 is SGHVS and CDR2 is FQNEAQ in the germline V gene.

This clonotype was counted between two and nine times. V usage is TRBV12-3 or TRBV12-4 and J usage is TRBJ1-5; D remains unclear. CDR3 length: 12 amino acids. V lost 0 bases, J lost 9 bases, and 6 bases lay in between. The DNA for the CDR3 is TGTGCCAGCAGTTTAGCGGGAGTGCCCCAGCATTTT. Its protein is CASSLAGVPQHF.

This clonotype has more than one count but fewer than ten. The chain joins TRBV12-3 or TRBV12-4 to TRBJ1-1; D is unclear. The length of the CDR3 is 13 residues. Trimming cost V 3 bases and J 0 bases, with 5 bases left between them. The DNA for the CDR3 is TGTGCCAGCAGTTTGCAGGTGAACACTGAAGCTTTCTTT. As protein: CASSLQVNTEAFF.

This chain connects TRBV4-2 to TRBJ1-2, with TRBD1 matching 7 bases. The germline V gene encodes CDR1 LGHNA and CDR2 YNFKEQ. The CDR3 totals 15 residues. After removal of 0 bases from V and 4 bases from J, the junction contained 5 bases not matched to a gene. The CDR3 sequence is CASSQEAGGSYGYTF. The DNA for the CDR3 is TGTGCCAGCAGCCAAGAGGCAGGGGGGAGCTATGGCTACACCTTC.

This chain joins TRBV7-9 and TRBJ1-1; 7 bases align to TRBD1. The CDR3 extends over 15 amino acids. Germline V gene data show CDR1 as SEHNR and CDR2 as FQNEAQ (reference sequence). V gave up 5 bases and J gave up 3 bases; unmatched junction bases: 9. The CDR3 nucleotides read TGTGCCAGCAGCCGGAACAGGGGATGGGACACTGAAGCTTTCTTT. As protein: CASSRNRGWDTEAFF.

This clonotype was recorded a few times. The chain is built from TRBV20-1 and TRBJ2-3; 9 positions match TRBD2. The CDR3 runs to 17 residues. The J segment lost 0 bases and the V segment lost 3 bases, leaving 10 bases of the junction unmatched. In germline, CDR1 is DFQATT, CDR2 SNEGSKA (reference sequence). CDR3 protein: CSASGSSGVPSTDTQYF. The CDR3 nucleotides are TGCAGTGCTAGCGGCTCTAGCGGGGTACCTAGCACAGATACGCAGTATTTT.